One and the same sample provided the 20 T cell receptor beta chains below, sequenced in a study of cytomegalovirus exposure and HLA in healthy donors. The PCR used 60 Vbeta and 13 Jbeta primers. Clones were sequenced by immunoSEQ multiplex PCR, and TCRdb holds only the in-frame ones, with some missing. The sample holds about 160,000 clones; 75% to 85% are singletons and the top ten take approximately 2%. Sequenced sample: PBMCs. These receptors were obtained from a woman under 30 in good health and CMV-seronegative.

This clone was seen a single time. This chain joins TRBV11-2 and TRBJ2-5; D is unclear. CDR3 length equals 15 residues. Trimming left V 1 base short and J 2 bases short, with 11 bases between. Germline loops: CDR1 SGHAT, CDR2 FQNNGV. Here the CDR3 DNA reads TGTGCCAGCAGCTTAGTATCACCACTACAAGAGACCCAGTACTTC. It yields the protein CASSLVSPLQETQYF.

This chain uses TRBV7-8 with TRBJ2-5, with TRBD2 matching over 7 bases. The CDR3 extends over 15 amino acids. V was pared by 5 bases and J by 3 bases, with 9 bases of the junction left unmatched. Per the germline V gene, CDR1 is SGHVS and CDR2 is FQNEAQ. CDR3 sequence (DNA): TGTGCCAGCAGCCGGGGGGTTGGGGGGAAAGAGACCCAGTACTTC. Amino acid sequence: CASSRGVGGKETQYF.

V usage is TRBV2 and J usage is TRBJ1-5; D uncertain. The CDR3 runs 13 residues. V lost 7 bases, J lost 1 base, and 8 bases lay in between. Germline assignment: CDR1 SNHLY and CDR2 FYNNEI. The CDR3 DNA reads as TGTGCCAGCACGGTTTTAAGCAATCAGCCCCAGCATTTT. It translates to CASTVLSNQPQHF.

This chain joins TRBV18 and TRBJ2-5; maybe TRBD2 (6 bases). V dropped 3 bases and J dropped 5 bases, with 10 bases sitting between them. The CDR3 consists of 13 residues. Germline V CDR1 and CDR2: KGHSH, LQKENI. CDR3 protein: CASSPAEGETQYF. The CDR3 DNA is TGTGCCAGCTCACCGGCGGAGGGGGAGACCCAGTACTTC.

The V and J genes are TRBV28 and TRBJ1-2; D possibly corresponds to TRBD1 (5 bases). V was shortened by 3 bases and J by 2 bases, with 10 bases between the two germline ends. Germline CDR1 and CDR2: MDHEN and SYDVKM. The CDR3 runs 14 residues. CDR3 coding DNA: TGTGCCAGCAGTTTGGACACGTCGAACTATGGCTACACCTTC. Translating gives CASSLDTSNYGYTF.

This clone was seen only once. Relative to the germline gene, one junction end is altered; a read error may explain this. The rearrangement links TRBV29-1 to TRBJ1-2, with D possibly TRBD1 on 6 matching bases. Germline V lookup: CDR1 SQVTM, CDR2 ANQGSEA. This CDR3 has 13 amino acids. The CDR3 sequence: CSVGTQGYYSYTF. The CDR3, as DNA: TGCAGCGTTGGAACTCAGGGGTACTATAGCTACACCTTC. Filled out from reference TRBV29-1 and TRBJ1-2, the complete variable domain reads SAVISQKPSRDICQRGTSLTIQCQVDSQVTMMFWYRQQPGQSLTLIATANQGSEATYESGFVIDKFPISRPNLTFSTLTVSNMSPEDSSIYLCSVGTQGYYSYTFGSGTRLTVV.

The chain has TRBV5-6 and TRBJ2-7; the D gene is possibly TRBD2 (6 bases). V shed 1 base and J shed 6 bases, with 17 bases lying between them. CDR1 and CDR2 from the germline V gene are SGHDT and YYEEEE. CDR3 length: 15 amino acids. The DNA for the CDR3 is TGTGCCAGCAGCTTGTCCGGGGCGGTGGGGGGCGAGCAGTACTTC. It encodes CASSLSGAVGGEQYF.

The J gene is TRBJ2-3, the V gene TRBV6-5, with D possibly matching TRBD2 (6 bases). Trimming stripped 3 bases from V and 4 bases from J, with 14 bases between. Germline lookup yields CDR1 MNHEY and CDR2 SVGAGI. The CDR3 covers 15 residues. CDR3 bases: TGTGCCAGCAGTTATCGGGGGAGAGGGGCAGATACGCAGTATTTT. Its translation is CASSYRGRGADTQYF.

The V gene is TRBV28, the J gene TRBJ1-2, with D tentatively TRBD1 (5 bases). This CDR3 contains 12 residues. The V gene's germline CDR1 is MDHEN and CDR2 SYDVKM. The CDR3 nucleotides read TGTGTCAGTAGACGGGGGGTCTATGGCTACACCTTC. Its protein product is CVSRRGVYGYTF.

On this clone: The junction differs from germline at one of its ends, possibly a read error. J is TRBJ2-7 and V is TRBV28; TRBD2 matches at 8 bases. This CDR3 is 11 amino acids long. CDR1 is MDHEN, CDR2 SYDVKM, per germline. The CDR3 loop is CASSDRTSLNF. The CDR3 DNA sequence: TGTGCCAGCAGTGACAGGACTAGCTTGAACTTC.

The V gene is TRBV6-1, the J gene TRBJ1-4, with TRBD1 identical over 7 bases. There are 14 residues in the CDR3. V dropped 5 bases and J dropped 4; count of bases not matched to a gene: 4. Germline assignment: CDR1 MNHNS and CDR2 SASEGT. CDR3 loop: CASSRQGGNEKLFF. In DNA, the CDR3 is TGTGCCAGCAGTCGCCAGGGGGGTAATGAAAAACTGTTTTTT.

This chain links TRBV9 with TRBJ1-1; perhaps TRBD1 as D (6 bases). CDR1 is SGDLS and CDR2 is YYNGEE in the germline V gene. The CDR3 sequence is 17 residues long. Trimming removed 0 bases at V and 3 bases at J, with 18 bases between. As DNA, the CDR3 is TGTGCCAGCAGCGTAGGGGACAACTTCCTAGCTTACACTGAAGCTTTCTTT. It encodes CASSVGDNFLAYTEAFF. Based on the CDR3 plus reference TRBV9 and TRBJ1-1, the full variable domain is DSGVTQTPKHLITATGQRVTLRCSPRSGDLSVYWYQQSLDQGLQFLIQYYNGEERAKGNILERFSAQQFPDLHSELNLSSLELGDSALYFCASSVGDNFLAYTEAFFGQGTRLTVV.

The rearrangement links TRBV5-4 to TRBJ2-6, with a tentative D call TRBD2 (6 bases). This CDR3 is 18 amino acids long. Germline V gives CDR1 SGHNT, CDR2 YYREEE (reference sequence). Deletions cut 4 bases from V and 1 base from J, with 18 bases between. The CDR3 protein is CASSPRWRDLSGANVLTF. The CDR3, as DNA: TGTGCCAGCAGCCCCCGTTGGCGGGACTTATCTGGGGCCAACGTCCTGACTTTC.

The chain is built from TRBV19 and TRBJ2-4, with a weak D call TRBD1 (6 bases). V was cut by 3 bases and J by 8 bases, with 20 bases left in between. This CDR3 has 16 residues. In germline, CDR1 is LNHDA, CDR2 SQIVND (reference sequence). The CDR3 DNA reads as TGTGCCAGTAGTATGGGGGACCGGGCCTCAGGGGACATTCAGTACTTC. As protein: CASSMGDRASGDIQYF.

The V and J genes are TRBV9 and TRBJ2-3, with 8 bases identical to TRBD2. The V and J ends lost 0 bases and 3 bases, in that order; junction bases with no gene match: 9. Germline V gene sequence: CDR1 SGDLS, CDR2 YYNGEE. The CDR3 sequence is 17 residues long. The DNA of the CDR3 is TGTGCCAGCAGCGTAGTGGAGGCGGGGGGTGTTACAGATACGCAGTATTTT. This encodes CASSVVEAGGVTDTQYF. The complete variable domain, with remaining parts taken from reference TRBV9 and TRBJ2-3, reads DSGVTQTPKHLITATGQRVTLRCSPRSGDLSVYWYQQSLDQGLQFLIQYYNGEERAKGNILERFSAQQFPDLHSELNLSSLELGDSALYFCASSVVEAGGVTDTQYFGPGTRLTVL.

The CDR3 reads CASSLVPGYYNSPLHF. CDR3 DNA sequence: TGTGCCAGCAGCTTAGTGCCAGGTTATTATAATTCACCCCTCCACTTT. The chain links TRBV7-9 to TRBJ1-6, with D uncertain. CDR3 length: 16 amino acids. Deletions cut 1 base from V and 4 bases from J, with 11 bases between. Germline V CDR1 and CDR2: SEHNR, FQNEAQ (reference sequence).

CDR3 coding DNA: TGTGCCACCCGGGGTATAGTTTGGCTTACCGGGGAGCTGTTTTTT. This codes for CATRGIVWLTGELFF. The chain has TRBV6-1 and TRBJ2-2; a possible D gene is TRBD2 (5 bases). Germline CDR1 and CDR2: MNHNS and SASEGT. V was cut by 10 bases and J by 5 bases, with 20 bases left in between. The CDR3 runs to 15 residues.

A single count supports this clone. CDR3 in DNA: TGTGCCAGCAGCTTGCAGGGGCCAGAGACCCAGTACTTC. It codes for CASSLQGPETQYF. The chain couples TRBV7-7 to TRBJ2-5; possibly TRBD1 for D (6 bases). The germline V gene has CDR1 SSHAT and CDR2 FNYEAQ (reference sequence). The V end lost 3 bases, the J end lost 4 bases, and 9 bases lay between the germline ends. The CDR3 spans 13 residues.

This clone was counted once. CDR3 region: CASSEHRDSGGYTF. The CDR3 region has the DNA TGCGCCAGCAGTGAGCATCGGGACAGTGGGGGCTACACCTTC. V and J are TRBV10-1 and TRBJ1-2; the match to TRBD1 covers 7 bases. This CDR3 spans 14 amino acids. Per germline, CDR1 WNHNN and CDR2 SYGVQD (reference sequence). V lost 2 bases to trimming and J lost 8 bases; unmatched junction nucleotides: 8.

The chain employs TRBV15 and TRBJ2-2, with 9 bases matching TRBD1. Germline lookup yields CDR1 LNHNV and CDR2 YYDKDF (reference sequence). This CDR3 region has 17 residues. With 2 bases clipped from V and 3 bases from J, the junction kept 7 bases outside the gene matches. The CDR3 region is CATSRNPGQGDTGELFF. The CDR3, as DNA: TGTGCCACCAGCAGAAACCCGGGACAGGGTGACACCGGGGAGCTGTTTTTT.